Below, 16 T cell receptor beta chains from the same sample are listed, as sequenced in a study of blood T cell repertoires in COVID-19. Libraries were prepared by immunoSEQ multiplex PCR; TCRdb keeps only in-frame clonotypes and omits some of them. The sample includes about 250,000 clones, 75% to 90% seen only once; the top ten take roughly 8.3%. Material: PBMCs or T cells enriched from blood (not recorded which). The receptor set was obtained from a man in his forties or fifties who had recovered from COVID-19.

CDR3 protein: CASSTRDRVNTIYF. CDR3 nucleotide sequence: TGTGCCAGCAGCACGAGGGACAGGGTTAACACCATATATTTT. The chain is built from TRBV21-1 and TRBJ1-3; the table's D call TRBD1 went unverified against the DNA. TRBV21-1 constitutes a pseudogene. The CDR3 has 14 amino acids.

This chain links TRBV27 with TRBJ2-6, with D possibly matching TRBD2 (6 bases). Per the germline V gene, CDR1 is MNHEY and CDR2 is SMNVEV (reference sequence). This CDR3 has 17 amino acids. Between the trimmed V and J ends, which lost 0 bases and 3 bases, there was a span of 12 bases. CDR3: CASSLSIGRSGANVLTF. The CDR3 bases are TGTGCCAGCAGTTTATCGATAGGGAGGAGTGGGGCCAACGTCCTGACTTTC.

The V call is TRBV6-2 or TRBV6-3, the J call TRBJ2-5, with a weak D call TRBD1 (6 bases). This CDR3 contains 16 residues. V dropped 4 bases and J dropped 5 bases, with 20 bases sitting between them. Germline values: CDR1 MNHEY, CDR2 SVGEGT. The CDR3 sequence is CASSSQGMVSLETQYF. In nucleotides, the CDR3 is TGTGCCAGCAGTTCACAGGGCATGGTATCCTTGGAGACCCAGTACTTC.

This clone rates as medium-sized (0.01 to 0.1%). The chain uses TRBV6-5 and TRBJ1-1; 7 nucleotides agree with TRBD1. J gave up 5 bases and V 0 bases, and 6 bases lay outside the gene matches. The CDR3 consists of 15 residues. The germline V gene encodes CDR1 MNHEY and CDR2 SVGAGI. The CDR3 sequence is CASSYSKQGNTEAFF. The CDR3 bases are TGTGCCAGCAGTTACTCCAAACAGGGGAATACTGAAGCTTTCTTT.

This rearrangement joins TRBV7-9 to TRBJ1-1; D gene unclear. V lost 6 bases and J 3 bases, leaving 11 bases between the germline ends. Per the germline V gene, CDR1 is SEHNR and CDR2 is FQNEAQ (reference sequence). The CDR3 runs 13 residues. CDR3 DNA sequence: TGTGCCAGCAGAGACTCCATGGACACTGAAGCTTTCTTT. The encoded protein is CASRDSMDTEAFF.

Here the CDR3 DNA reads TGTGCCAGCAGTTTCCCCACCCCGGACAGGGGGGATACGCAGTATTTT. This sequence encodes CASSFPTPDRGDTQYF. The chain combines TRBV28 with TRBJ2-3, with TRBD1 matching 10 bases. The CDR3 consists of 16 residues. Germline CDR1 reads MDHEN; CDR2 reads SYDVKM. Trimming cost V 3 bases and J 6 bases; bases outside gene matches: 9. The complete variable domain, with remaining parts taken from reference TRBV28 and TRBJ2-3, reads DVKVTQSSRYLVKRTGEKVFLECVQDMDHENMFWYRQDPGLGLRLIYFSYDVKMKEKGDIPEGYSVSREKKERFSLILESASTNQTSMYLCASSFPTPDRGDTQYFGPGTRLTVL.

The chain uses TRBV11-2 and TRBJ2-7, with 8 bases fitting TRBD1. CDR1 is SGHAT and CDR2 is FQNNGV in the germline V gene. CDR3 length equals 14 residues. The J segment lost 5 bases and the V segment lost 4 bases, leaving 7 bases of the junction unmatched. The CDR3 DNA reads TGTGCCAGCAGCTCCCGGGACAGGCAGAACGAGCAGTACTTC. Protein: CASSSRDRQNEQYF. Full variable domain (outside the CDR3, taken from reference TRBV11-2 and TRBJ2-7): EAGVAQSPRYKIIEKRQSVAFWCNPISGHATLYWYQQILGQGPKLLIQFQNNGVVDDSQLPKDRFSAERLKGVDSTLKIQPAKLEDSAVYLCASSSRDRQNEQYFGPGTRLTVT.

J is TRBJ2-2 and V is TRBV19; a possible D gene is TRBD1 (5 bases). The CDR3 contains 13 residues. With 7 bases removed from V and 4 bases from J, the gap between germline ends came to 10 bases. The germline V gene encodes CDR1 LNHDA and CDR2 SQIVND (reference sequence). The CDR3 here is CASTRRGTGELFF. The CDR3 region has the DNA TGTGCCAGTACTCGAAGGGGCACCGGGGAGCTGTTTTTT.

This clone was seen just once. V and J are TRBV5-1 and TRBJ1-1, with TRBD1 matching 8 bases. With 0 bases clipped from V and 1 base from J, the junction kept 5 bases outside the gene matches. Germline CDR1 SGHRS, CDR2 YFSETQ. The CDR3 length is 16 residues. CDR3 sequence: CASSLGSTGENTEAFF. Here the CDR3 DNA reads TGCGCCAGCAGCTTGGGGTCGACAGGGGAGAACACTGAAGCTTTCTTT.

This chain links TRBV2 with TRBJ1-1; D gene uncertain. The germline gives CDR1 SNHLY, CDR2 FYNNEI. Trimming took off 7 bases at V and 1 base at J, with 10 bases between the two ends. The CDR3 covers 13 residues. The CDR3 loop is CASKIPENTEAFF. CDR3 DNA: TGTGCCAGCAAAATTCCAGAGAACACTGAAGCTTTCTTT.

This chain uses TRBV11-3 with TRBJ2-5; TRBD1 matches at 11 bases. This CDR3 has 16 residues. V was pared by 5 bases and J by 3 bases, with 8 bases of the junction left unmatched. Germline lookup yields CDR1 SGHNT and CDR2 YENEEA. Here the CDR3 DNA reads TGTGCCAGCAGCATGGGACAGGGGGTGGCCGAAGAGACCCAGTACTTC. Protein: CASSMGQGVAEETQYF.

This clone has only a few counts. CDR3 in amino acids: CASSMGQGQPQHF. DNA of the CDR3: TGTGCCAGTTCCATGGGGCAGGGTCAGCCCCAGCATTTT. This chain joins TRBV6-5 and TRBJ1-5; TRBD1 is a possible D gene (5 bases). V was pared by 9 bases and J by 6 bases, with 15 bases between. This CDR3 contains 13 residues. Germline CDR1 is MNHEY and CDR2 is SVGAGI.

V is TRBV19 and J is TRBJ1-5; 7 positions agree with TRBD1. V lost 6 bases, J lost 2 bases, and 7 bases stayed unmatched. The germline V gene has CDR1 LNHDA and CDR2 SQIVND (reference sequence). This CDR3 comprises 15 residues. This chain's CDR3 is CASRDRVVGNQPQHF. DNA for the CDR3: TGTGCCAGTAGAGACAGGGTAGTCGGCAATCAGCCCCAGCATTTT. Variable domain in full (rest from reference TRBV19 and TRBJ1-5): DGGITQSPKYLFRKEGQNVTLSCEQNLNHDAMYWYRQDPGQGLRLIYYSQIVNDFQKGDIAEGYSVSREKKESFPLTVTSAQKNPTAFYLCASRDRVVGNQPQHFGDGTRLSIL.

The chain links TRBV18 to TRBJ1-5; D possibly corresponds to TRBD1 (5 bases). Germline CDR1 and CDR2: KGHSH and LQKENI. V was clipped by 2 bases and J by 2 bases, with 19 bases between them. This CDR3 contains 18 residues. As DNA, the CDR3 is TGTGCCAGCTCACCAATTGGCAGGGATGGTATCGGCAATCAGCCCCAGCATTTT. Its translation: CASSPIGRDGIGNQPQHF.

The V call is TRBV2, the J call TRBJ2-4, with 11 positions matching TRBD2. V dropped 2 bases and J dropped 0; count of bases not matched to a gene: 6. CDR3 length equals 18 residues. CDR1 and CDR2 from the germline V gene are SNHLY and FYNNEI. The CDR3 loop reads CASSEIAGGSLAKNIQYF. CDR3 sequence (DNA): TGTGCCAGCAGTGAAATAGCGGGGGGGTCTCTAGCCAAAAACATTCAGTACTTC.

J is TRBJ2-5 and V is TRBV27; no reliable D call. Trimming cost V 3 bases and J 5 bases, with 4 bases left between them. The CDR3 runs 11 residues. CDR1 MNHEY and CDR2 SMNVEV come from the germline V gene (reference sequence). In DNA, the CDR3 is TGTGCCAGCAGTTTGTCGGAGACCCAGTACTTC. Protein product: CASSLSETQYF.